The T cell receptor beta chain described here comes from a study of human T cells and chemical hapten exposure. The overall study: The variation in per-sample TCR yields arose mainly from small differences in pooled library volumes.

Study-wide results and caveats: DPC sensitization left the count of TCRs above 1 in 1000 unchanged.

It was the library that attached unique molecular identifiers to individual cDNA molecules. Under the authors' procedure: Samples held a median of about 94,000 TCRs, range about 23,224–700,000. TCRdb redid the calling of the reads with MiXCR, one entry per CDR3 protein. The authors' filters were not applied to this entry. The profile shows some 500 distinct CDR3 sequences, 96% of them singletons. Trimming shortened V by 4 bases and J by 0 bases, and 11 bases separated the two germline ends. Germline CDR1 and CDR2: MNHEY and SMNVEV (reference sequence). CDR3 length: 15 residues. Before extraction, the whole blood was not fractionated, and total RNA was taken from it. As for this clonotype: Antigen: not known.

What was sequenced was whole blood. The receptor comes from a human donor who had alopecia or was a healthy volunteer (not recorded which). Some clones in this sample may be carry-over from other donors' samples. This table probably holds off-target reads from a library built for another chain. The chain couples TRBV27 to TRBJ2-3; D remains ambiguous. CDR3: CASSSWITSTDTQYF. In DNA, the CDR3 is TGTGCCAGCAGTTCATGGATCACTAGCACAGATACGCAGTATTTT.